This is a list of T cell receptor beta chains from one sample in a study of blood T cell repertoires in COVID-19. Method: immunoSEQ multiplex PCR; TCRdb's copy keeps in-frame clones and lacks some. The top ten hold approximately 8% of the sample, which has about 160,000 clones, 84% seen once. The sample taken for sequencing was PBMCs or T cells enriched from blood (not recorded which). Source of these receptors: a woman in her forties or fifties who had recovered from COVID-19. CDR3s include the opening cysteine and the closing phenylalanine or tryptophan. A D gene is named only where the DNA matches it firmly. Not every row has a clone size; where given, it reads once, few, many or a size class.

j_call clone_size v_call d_call cdr3_aa cdr3_nt
TRBJ1-5 NA TRBV7-2 TRBD1 CASSWDSANQPQHF TGTGCCAGCAGCTGGGACAGCGCAAATCAGCCCCAGCATTTT
TRBJ2-1 NA TRBV9 TRBD2 CASSSGGPAYNEQFF TGTGCCAGCAGCAGCGGGGGGCCTGCCTACAATGAGCAGTTCTTC
TRBJ1-2 NA TRBV9 NA CASSETAYGNYGYTF TGTGCCAGCAGCGAGACAGCTTACGGTAACTATGGCTACACCTTC
TRBJ2-5 NA TRBV10-3 NA CAISEGQTQYF TGTGCCATCTCGGAGGGCCAGACCCAGTACTTC
TRBJ2-7 NA TRBV28 TRBD1 CASSSLGQGDSYEQYF TGTGCCAGCAGTTCCCTGGGACAGGGGGACTCCTACGAGCAGTACTTC
TRBJ1-5 NA TRBV3-1/TRBV3-2 NA CASRDTGTRGNQPQHF TGTGCCAGCAGGGATACAGGGACTAGGGGCAATCAGCCCCAGCATTTT
TRBJ1-5 many TRBV7-8 NA CASSLLAPPPQHF TGTGCCAGCAGCTTATTAGCCCCCCCACCCCAGCATTTT
TRBJ2-1 NA TRBV3-1/TRBV3-2 TRBD2 CASSQGLAGEQFF TGTGCCAGCAGCCAAGGACTAGCGGGTGAGCAGTTCTTC
TRBJ1-5 NA TRBV11-2 NA CASSSTDRPLLSNQPQHF TGTGCCAGCAGCTCGACAGACCGACCTCTTTTGAGCAATCAGCCCCAGCATTTT
TRBJ1-3 NA TRBV19 TRBD1 CASSRDRGHGNTIYF TGTGCCAGTAGTAGGGACAGGGGGCACGGAAACACCATATATTTT
TRBJ1-2 NA TRBV2 NA CATLGVGYYGYTF TGTGCCACCTTAGGGGTGGGGTACTATGGCTACACCTTC
TRBJ1-2 NA TRBV11-1 NA CASSLNHGANYGYTF TGTGCCAGCAGCCTAAACCACGGTGCTAACTATGGCTACACCTTC
TRBJ2-3 NA TRBV5-6 TRBD2 CASRRTSGISDTQYF TGTGCCAGCAGAAGGACTAGCGGGATCTCAGATACGCAGTATTTT
TRBJ2-3 NA TRBV3-1/TRBV3-2 NA CASSQRQPDTQYF TGTGCCAGCAGCCAACGACAGCCAGATACGCAGTATTTT
TRBJ1-2 NA TRBV21-1 NA CASSKKDGGTGDGYTF TGTGCCAGCAGCAAAAAGGACGGCGGGACAGGGGACGGCTACACCTTC